This T cell receptor beta chain was obtained from a study of OX40 agonist ivuxolimab in advanced cancers. The data were produced by immunoSEQ multiplex PCR, yet TCRdb's version contains in-frame clones alone and is incomplete. The sample consists of tens of thousands of clones, under 95% of them appearing once. V was shortened by 5 bases and J by 8 bases, with 21 bases between the two germline ends. The CDR3 has 16 residues. Germline CDR1 SEHNR, CDR2 FQNEAQ (reference sequence). J is TRBJ1-4 and V is TRBV7-9; perhaps TRBD1 as D (6 bases). Material: CD4+ or CD8+ T cells sorted from blood, obtained in a trial of the OX40 agonist ivuxolimab. The TCR was taken from an adult with an advanced solid tumor such as melanoma, head and neck, liver or kidney cancer. CDR3 nucleotides: TGTGCCAGCAGCCCCGCTGGGGGGCAATGGGGGGAAAAACTGTTTTTT. This translates into CASSPAGGQWGEKLFF.